Reported below is one T cell receptor beta chain. This sample was included in a study of technical replicates of blood from a few donors. The CDR3 runs 14 residues. The germline gives CDR1 MNHEY, CDR2 SMNVEV (reference sequence). V lost 5 bases, J lost 5 bases, and 13 bases lay in between. Using immunoSEQ multiplex PCR, the repertoire was profiled, and TCRdb retains in-frame clones only, with some absent. The sample yields about 70,000 clones, around 97% seen once. Sequenced sample: T cells isolated from PBMCs. This clonotype originated in a human donor in good health. V usage is TRBV27 and J usage is TRBJ1-5; tentative D call: TRBD1 (5 bases). CDR3 bases: TGTGCCAGCAGTGACAGTCCACCTTATCAGCCCCAGCATTTT. Encoded protein: CASSDSPPYQPQHF.